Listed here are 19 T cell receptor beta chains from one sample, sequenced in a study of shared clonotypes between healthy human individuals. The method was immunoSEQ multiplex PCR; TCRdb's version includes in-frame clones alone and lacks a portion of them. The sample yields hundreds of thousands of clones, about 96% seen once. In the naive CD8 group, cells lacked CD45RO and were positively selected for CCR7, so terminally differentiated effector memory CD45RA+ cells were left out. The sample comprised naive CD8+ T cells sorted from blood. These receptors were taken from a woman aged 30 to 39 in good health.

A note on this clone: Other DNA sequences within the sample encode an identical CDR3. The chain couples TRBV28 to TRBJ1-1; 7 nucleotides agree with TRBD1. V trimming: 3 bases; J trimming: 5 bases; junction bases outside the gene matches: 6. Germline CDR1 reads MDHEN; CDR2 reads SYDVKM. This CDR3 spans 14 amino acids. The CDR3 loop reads CASSFEGAVTEAFF. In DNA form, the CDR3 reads TGTGCCAGCAGTTTTGAGGGGGCGGTGACTGAAGCTTTCTTT.

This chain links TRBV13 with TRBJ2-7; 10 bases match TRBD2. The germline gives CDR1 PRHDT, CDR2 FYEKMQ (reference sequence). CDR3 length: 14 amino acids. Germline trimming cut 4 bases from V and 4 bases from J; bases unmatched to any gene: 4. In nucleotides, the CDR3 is TGTGCCAGCAGCTCTAGCGGGAGTGAGTACGAGCAGTACTTC. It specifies CASSSSGSEYEQYF.

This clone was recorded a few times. The CDR3 nucleotides read TGTGCCAGCAGCGCAAGCGGGAGCTCCTACGAGCAGTACTTC. Protein product: CASSASGSSYEQYF. V usage is TRBV13 and J usage is TRBJ2-7; TRBD2 matches at 8 bases. This CDR3 is built from 14 residues. Trimming removed 5 bases from V and 0 bases from J; junction bases left unmatched: 3. Germline V CDR1 and CDR2: PRHDT, FYEKMQ (reference sequence).

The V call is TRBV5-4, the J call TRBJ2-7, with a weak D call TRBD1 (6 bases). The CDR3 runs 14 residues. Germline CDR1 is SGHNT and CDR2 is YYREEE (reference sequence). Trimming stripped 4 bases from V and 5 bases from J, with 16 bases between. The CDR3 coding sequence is TGTGCCAGCAGCCCTCGGACAGCTGTGGACGAGCAGTACTTC. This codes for CASSPRTAVDEQYF.

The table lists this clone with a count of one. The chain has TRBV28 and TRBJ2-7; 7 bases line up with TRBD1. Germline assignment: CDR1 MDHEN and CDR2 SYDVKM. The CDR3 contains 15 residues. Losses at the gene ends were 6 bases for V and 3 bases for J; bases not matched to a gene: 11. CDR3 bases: TGTGCCAGCAGCCTTTCCGGGACAGCCTACTACGAGCAGTACTTC. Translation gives CASSLSGTAYYEQYF.

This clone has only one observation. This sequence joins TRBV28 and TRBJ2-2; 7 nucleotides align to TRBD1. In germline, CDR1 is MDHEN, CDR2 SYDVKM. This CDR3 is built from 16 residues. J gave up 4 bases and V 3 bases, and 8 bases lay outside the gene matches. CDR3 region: CASSFGLYRGTGELFF. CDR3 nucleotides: TGTGCCAGCAGTTTCGGGTTGTACAGGGGCACCGGGGAGCTGTTTTTT.

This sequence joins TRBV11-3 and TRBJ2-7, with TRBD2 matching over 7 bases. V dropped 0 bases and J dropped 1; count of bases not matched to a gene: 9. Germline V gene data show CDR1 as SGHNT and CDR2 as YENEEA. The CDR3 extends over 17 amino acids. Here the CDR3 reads CASSLDTAGEGSYEQYF. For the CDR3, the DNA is TGTGCCAGCAGCTTAGATACCGCCGGGGAGGGGTCCTACGAGCAGTACTTC.

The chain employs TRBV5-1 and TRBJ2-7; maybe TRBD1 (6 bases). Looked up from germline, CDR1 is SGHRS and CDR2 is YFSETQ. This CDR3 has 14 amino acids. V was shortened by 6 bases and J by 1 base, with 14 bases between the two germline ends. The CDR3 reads CASTDSGVSYEQYF. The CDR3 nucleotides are TGCGCCAGCACCGATTCAGGGGTATCCTACGAGCAGTACTTC.

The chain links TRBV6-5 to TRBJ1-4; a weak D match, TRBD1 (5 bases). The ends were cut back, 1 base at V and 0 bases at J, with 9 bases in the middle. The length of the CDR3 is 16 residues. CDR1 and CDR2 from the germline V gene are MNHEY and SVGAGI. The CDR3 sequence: CASSYLGPTTNEKLFF. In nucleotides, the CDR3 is TGTGCCAGCAGTTACTTGGGGCCGACAACTAATGAAAAACTGTTTTTT.

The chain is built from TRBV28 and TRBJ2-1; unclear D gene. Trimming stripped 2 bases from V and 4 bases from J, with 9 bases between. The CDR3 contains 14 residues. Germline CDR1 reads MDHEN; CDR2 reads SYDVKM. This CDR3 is CASSLGQQYNEQFF. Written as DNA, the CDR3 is TGTGCCAGCAGTTTAGGTCAACAATACAATGAGCAGTTCTTC.

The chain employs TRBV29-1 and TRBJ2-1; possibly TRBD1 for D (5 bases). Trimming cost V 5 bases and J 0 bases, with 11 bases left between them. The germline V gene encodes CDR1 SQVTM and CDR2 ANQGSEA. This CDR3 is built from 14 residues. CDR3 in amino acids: CSVQGLRSYNEQFF. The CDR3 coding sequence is TGCAGCGTTCAGGGTCTTCGCTCCTACAATGAGCAGTTCTTC.

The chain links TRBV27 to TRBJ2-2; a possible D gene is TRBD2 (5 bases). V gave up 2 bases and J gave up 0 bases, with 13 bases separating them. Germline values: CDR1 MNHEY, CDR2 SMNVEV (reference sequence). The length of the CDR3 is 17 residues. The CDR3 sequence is CASSLPSSGSNTGELFF. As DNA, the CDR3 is TGTGCCAGCAGTTTACCTTCTTCGGGGTCGAACACCGGGGAGCTGTTTTTT.

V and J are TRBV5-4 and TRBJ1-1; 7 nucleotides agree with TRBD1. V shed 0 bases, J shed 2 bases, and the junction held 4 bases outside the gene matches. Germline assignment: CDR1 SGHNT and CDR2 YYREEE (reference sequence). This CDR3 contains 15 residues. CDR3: CASSLARDSNTEAFF. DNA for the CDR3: TGTGCCAGCAGCTTGGCCAGGGACAGTAACACTGAAGCTTTCTTT.

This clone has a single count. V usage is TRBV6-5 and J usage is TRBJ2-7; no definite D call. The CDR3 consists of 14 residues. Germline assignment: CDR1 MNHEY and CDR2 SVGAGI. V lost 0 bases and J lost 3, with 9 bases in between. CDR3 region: CASSYSHEDYEQYF. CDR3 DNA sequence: TGTGCCAGCAGTTACTCGCACGAGGACTACGAGCAGTACTTC.

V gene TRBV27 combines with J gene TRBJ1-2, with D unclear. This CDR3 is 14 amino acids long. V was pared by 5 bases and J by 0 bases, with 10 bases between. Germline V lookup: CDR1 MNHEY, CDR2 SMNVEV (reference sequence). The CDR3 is CASSVHSTNYGYTF. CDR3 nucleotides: TGTGCCAGCAGTGTACACAGTACTAACTATGGCTACACCTTC.

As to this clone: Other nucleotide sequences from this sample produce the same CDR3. CDR3 nucleotides: TGTGCCAGTAGTTCAGGAGGGAACACTGAAGCTTTCTTT. This codes for CASSSGGNTEAFF. V is TRBV19 and J is TRBJ1-1; D is unclear. The CDR3 is 13 amino acids. V lost 5 bases to trimming and J lost 1 base, with 8 bases between them. Germline CDR1 LNHDA, CDR2 SQIVND (reference sequence).

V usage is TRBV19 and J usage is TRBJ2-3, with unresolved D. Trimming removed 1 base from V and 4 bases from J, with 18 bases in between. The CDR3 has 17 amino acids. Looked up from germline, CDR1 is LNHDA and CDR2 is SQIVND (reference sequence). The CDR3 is CASSIAAASPGPDTQYF. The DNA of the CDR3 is TGTGCCAGTAGTATAGCGGCGGCGAGCCCGGGCCCAGATACGCAGTATTTT.

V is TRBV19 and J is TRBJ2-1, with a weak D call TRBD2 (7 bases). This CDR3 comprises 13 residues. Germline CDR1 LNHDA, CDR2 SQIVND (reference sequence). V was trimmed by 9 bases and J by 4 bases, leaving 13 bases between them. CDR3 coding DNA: TGTGCCAGCGGCCGGGGGGCATACAATGAGCAGTTCTTC. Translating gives CASGRGAYNEQFF.

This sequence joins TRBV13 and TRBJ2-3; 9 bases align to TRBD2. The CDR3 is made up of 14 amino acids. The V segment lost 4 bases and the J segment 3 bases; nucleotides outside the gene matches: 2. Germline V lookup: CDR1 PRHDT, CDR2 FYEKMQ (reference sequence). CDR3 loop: CASSSGLATDTQYF. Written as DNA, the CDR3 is TGTGCCAGCAGCTCGGGACTAGCTACAGATACGCAGTATTTT.